This note documents a single T cell receptor beta chain sequence. The antigen remains unidentified. These data belong to a study of shared clonotypes between healthy human individuals. Whole-study findings and limits: Non-shared clonotypes were found to have lower generation probabilities than the clonotypes that were shared by all four of the sorted-subset donors.

Germline values: CDR1 SGHVS, CDR2 FNYEAQ. The CDR3 has 15 residues. Trimming removed 1 base at V and 5 bases at J, with 14 bases between. As originally analysed: As immunoSEQ supplied junction-only sequences (without quality scores), filtering differed. Assay: immunoSEQ multiplex PCR; the TCRdb copy retains only in-frame clones and omits some. From that table come the V and J calls and clone size; the DNA was used to work out D and trimming. The repertoire holds some 2.1 million clones, with about 95% as singletons. CD45RO-negative, CCR7-selected cells formed the naive CD8 fraction, which excluded terminally differentiated effector memory CD45RA+ cells.

The rearrangement uses TRBV7-6 and TRBJ2-5, with D unclear. What was sequenced was naive CD8+ T cells sorted from blood. The sequence derives from a man between 18 and 35 years old in good health. CDR3 residues: CASSLEQWLGETQYF. CDR3 DNA sequence: TGTGCCAGCAGCTTAGAACAGTGGTTAGGGGAGACCCAGTACTTC.